The source of this T cell receptor beta chain is a study of robustness of blood B and T cell sequencing (dated by TCRdb to 2017 to 2018). Regarding the study in general: The study aimed to determine how much peripheral blood is needed to reliably characterize an individual's TCRbeta and IgG repertoires. For technical replicates, two replicate TCRbeta cDNA libraries were prepared from one shared RNA pool that came from a single 10 ml draw. Each of the approximately 9 independently drawn blood samples had its TCRbeta and IgG repertoires measured.

mRNA, which captures expressed receptors, was used instead of genomic DNA for quantification of TCRbeta repertoires. Without cell sorting, buffy coat leukocytes were collected into Trizol, and RNA was extracted using the Direct-zol RNA MiniPrep Plus kit. To separate plasma, buffy coat and red blood cells, the EDTA blood tubes were centrifuged right away at 4 degrees C. Study-wide findings and limitations: Coverage of the top 10,000 TCRbeta clonotypes approached saturation when 3 or 4 tubes (about 29-45 ml blood) were combined. Between the technical replicate libraries, 90% to 95% of the top 10,000 TCRbeta clonotypes in one library were also present in the other library. Because EDTA tubes had to be fractionated immediately, the use of EDTA tubes in multi-site collections was limited. No improvement in the overlap of rare TCRbeta clonotypes was observed when tubes were pooled, implying that much larger blood volumes would be needed for rare TCRbeta clonotypes to be captured. A full plateau was not reached by TCRbeta rarefaction curves, suggesting under-sequencing or many low-abundance clonotypes. The 1,000 most abundant TCRbeta clonotypes from the pooled draws were detected in every single 10 ml sample. Evidence of cross-contamination, likely resulting from batch processing, was observed in one pair of TCRbeta libraries, and the UMI-sequence pairs shared between the two libraries were removed.

About this clonotype itself: Its antigen is not yet known. Per-nucleotide qualities are absent, and no much larger clonotype sits a single base away.

According to the germline V gene, CDR1 reads SGHRS and CDR2 reads YFSETQ. V loses 2 bases of germline sequence and J loses 3 bases, and the interval between the two ends is 6 bases. Counted from cysteine to phenylalanine, this CDR3 has 12 amino acids. The only DNA kept is the CDR3, 36 bases in frame from the first base. The library was produced with PCR. The instrument was an Illumina MiSeq. cDNA was made using SMARTScribe reverse transcriptase and a 5' template-switch oligo that added a universal priming site. Each cDNA molecule was tagged by a 12-nucleotide random unique molecular identifier (UMI) carried on the template-switch oligo. Chain-specific reverse primers targeted TCRbeta transcripts during reverse transcription. Uracil DNA glycosylase treatment removed residual template-switch adapters, and cDNA was purified with a Qiagen MinElute kit. For the first PCR, KAPA HiFi HotStart ReadyMix was used for 20 to 25 cycles, with amplification split across four 50 ul reactions containing step-out primers. Products of the first-round PCR were gel-purified before additional amplification. Illumina Nextera adapters were attached in a second roughly 8-cycle PCR, after which libraries were purified and pooled. A 50-nucleotide 5' read captured the UMI barcode for each TCRbeta molecule. Turning to the authors' computational methods: The MIGEC toolkit was used to group reads by UMI into consensus reads. PEAR was used to merge forward and reverse consensus reads, producing the final reads. Identical UMI-sequence pairs found in more than one library were treated as cross-sample contamination and removed by a custom decontamination script. V(D)J assignment and CDR3 extraction were performed with MIGMAP, a wrapper around IgBLAST. TCR clonotypes were defined by identical V gene, J gene and CDR3 amino acid sequence; CDR1 and CDR2 were not sequenced. The raw public reads went through TCRdb reprocessing: fastp at Q25, MiXCR clone calling, in-frame beta chains kept. Under each unique CDR3 protein, matching rows form one entry showing the most common genes and DNA. These V and J calls are TCRdb output, not the study's own analysis. The sample table shows 3,000 to 4,000 distinct CDR3 sequences, and about 55% are seen once. The ten largest clones take up roughly 25% of the sample.

The chain is made from TRBV5-1 and TRBJ2-7; a tentative D call is TRBD2 (5 bases match). This sequence was found in a human donor in good health. What was sequenced was peripheral blood. Here the CDR3 is given as CASSFEGYEQYF. The DNA reads TGCGCCAGCAGCTTCGAGGGCTACGAGCAGTACTTC.